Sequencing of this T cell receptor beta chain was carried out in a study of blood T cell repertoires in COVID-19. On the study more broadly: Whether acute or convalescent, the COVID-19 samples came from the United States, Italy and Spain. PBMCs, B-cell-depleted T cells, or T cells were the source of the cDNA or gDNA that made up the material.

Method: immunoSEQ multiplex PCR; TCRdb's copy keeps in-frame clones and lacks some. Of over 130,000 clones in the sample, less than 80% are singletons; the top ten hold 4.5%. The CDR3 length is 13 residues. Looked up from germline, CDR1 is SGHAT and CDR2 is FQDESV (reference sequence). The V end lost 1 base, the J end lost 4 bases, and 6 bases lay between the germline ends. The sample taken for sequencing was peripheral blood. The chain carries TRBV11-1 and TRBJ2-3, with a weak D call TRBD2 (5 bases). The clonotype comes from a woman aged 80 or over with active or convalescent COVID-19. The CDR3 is CASSLGGPDTQYF. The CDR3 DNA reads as TGTGCCAGCAGCTTAGGAGGGCCAGATACGCAGTATTTT.